This T cell receptor (beta chain) was sequenced during a study of blood T cell repertoires in COVID-19. The study drew participants aged about 18 to 95 years from approximately 23 US areas. Only in-frame clones appear in the TCRdb table, and some are missing; sequencing was by immunoSEQ multiplex PCR. Of some 230,000 clones listed, around 91% are singletons. The sequence was obtained from a woman aged 18-29 years in a cohort exposed to, infected with or recovered from COVID-19 (not recorded which). Source material: PBMCs or T cells enriched from blood (not recorded which).

In DNA form, the CDR3 reads TGTGCCAGCACGGTGGGGGGGCAAGGCTACACCTTC. Amino acids: CASTVGGQGYTF. The rearrangement uses TRBV12-3 or TRBV12-4 and TRBJ1-2; possibly TRBD1 for D (6 bases). The V and J ends lost 7 bases and 8 bases respectively, with 14 bases between them. This CDR3 has 12 amino acids.